The rows below give T cell receptor beta chains drawn from one sample of a study of blood T cell repertoires in COVID-19. Only in-frame clones appear in the TCRdb table, and some are missing; sequencing was by immunoSEQ multiplex PCR. The data hold around 93,000 clones, with around 81% observed a single time. Sample: peripheral blood. The receptors stem from a man aged 60 to 75 with acute or convalescent COVID-19. Both conserved end residues are part of each CDR3. The D gene is left open where the match is weak. Expanded clones are given a class, and other clones once, few, many or no size at all.

J gene | clone size | D gene | V gene | CDR3 protein | CDR3 DNA
TRBJ1-3 | - | - | TRBV5-6 | CASSLFSTSPGNTIYF | TGTGCCAGCAGCTTGTTTTCAACATCTCCGGGAAACACCATATATTTT
TRBJ2-3 | - | TRBD2 | TRBV2 | CASKLLAGESTDTQYF | TGTGCCAGCAAACTCTTAGCGGGAGAGAGCACAGATACGCAGTATTTT
TRBJ1-1 | - | - | TRBV6-5 | CASSRGVGGTEAFF | TGTGCCAGCAGCCGTGGGGTGGGGGGCACTGAAGCTTTCTTT
TRBJ1-5 | - | - | TRBV3-1/TRBV3-2 | CASSQGLRNQPQHF | TGTGCCAGCAGCCAAGGGCTTCGCAATCAGCCCCAGCATTTT
TRBJ2-1 | - | TRBD2 | TRBV6-1 | CASIETSGRANYNEQFF | TGTGCCAGCATTGAGACTAGCGGGAGGGCCAACTACAATGAGCAGTTCTTC
TRBJ1-3 | - | - | TRBV3-1/TRBV3-2 | CASSQEGGVSGNTIYF | TGTGCCAGCAGCCAAGAGGGGGGAGTTTCTGGAAACACCATATATTTT
TRBJ1-2 | - | - | TRBV5-1 | CASSLAQQGPHGYTF | TGCGCCAGCAGCTTGGCCCAACAGGGCCCCCATGGCTACACCTTC
TRBJ2-1 | - | - | TRBV10-1 | CASSEDSPYNEQFF | TGCGCCAGCAGTGAAGACAGCCCCTACAATGAGCAGTTCTTC
TRBJ2-2 | - | - | TRBV29-1 | CSVPGVLSTGELFF | TGCAGCGTCCCGGGGGTATTGAGCACCGGGGAGCTGTTTTTT
TRBJ1-2 | few | TRBD1 | TRBV18 | CASSPPSGQGSLGYTF | TGTGCCAGCTCACCACCATCGGGACAGGGATCACTAGGCTACACCTTC